These 9 T cell receptor beta chains were sequenced from one sample in a study of Ad26.COV2.S vaccination and SARS-CoV-2 variants. Method: immunoSEQ multiplex PCR; TCRdb's copy keeps in-frame clones and lacks some. Of about 180,000 clones listed, 70% to 90% were seen once; the top ten hold about 5.9%. The input for sequencing was peripheral blood, taken after recovery from COVID-19. The receptor set was obtained from a human donor who had recovered from COVID-19.

The V and J genes are TRBV7-9 and TRBJ1-3; 9 bases map to TRBD1. The CDR3 loop spans 16 amino acids. V lost 4 bases, J lost 0 bases, and 4 bases stayed unmatched. The germline CDR1 and CDR2 sequences are SEHNR and FQNEAQ (reference sequence). The CDR3 DNA reads as TGTGCCAGCAGCTCGGACAGGGGCCTCTCTGGAAACACCATATATTTT. This sequence encodes CASSSDRGLSGNTIYF.

The genes are TRBV5-1 and TRBJ2-3; no definite D call. V was cut by 2 bases and J by 0 bases, with 7 bases left in between. The CDR3 is made up of 14 amino acids. CDR1 is SGHRS, CDR2 YFSETQ, per germline. DNA of the CDR3: TGCGCCAGCAGCTTAACGGCTAGCACAGATACGCAGTATTTT. Encoded protein: CASSLTASTDTQYF.

V and J are TRBV7-8 and TRBJ1-6; the D gene is possibly TRBD1 (5 bases). The CDR3 extends over 15 amino acids. Trimming cost V 5 bases and J 3 bases, with 11 bases left between them. The germline V gene encodes CDR1 SGHVS and CDR2 FQNEAQ. The CDR3 is CASSARDGYNSPLHF. CDR3 DNA: TGTGCCAGCAGCGCCCGGGACGGCTATAATTCACCCCTCCACTTT.

This sequence joins TRBV6-5 and TRBJ2-7, with 8 nucleotides matching TRBD2. The trim removed 5 bases at V and 1 base at J, leaving 7 bases unmatched. This CDR3 has 15 residues. The germline V gene encodes CDR1 MNHEY and CDR2 SVGAGI. The CDR3 here is CASSPLAGVSYEQYF. The DNA of the CDR3 is TGTGCCAGCAGTCCCCTAGCGGGTGTTTCCTACGAGCAGTACTTC.

V usage is TRBV4-1 and J usage is TRBJ2-2; TRBD1 aligns across 9 bases. Per the germline V gene, CDR1 is MGHRA and CDR2 is YSYEKL. This CDR3 region has 16 residues. Trimming at V came to 4 bases and at J to 5 bases, leaving 8 bases not matched to a gene. CDR3 DNA: TGCGCCAGCAGCCCGCATACAGGGGGCTCAACCGGGGAGCTGTTTTTT. Protein: CASSPHTGGSTGELFF.

V is TRBV5-6 and J is TRBJ2-3; TRBD1 matches at 7 bases. The CDR3 contains 16 residues. Germline lookup yields CDR1 SGHDT and CDR2 YYEEEE. V trimming: 1 base; J trimming: 2 bases; junction bases outside the gene matches: 7. CDR3 nucleotide sequence: TGTGCCAGCAGCTTGTGGACAGGCCTAACCACAGATACGCAGTATTTT. It specifies CASSLWTGLTTDTQYF.

This chain links TRBV19 with TRBJ1-1, with D uncertain. V was clipped by 0 bases and J by 6 bases, with 8 bases between them. The CDR3 totals 13 residues. The V gene's germline CDR1 is LNHDA and CDR2 SQIVND (reference sequence). CDR3 protein: CASSIEARSEAFF. The CDR3 bases are TGTGCCAGTAGTATAGAGGCCCGCTCTGAAGCTTTCTTT.

The gene calls are TRBV11-2 and TRBJ2-5, with 11 bases matching TRBD1. The CDR3 length is 15 residues. V lost 4 bases to trimming and J lost 3 bases; unmatched junction nucleotides: 4. The germline gives CDR1 SGHAT, CDR2 FQNNGV. The CDR3 DNA reads as TGTGCCAGCAGCTCCAGGGGACAGGGGGAAGAGACCCAGTACTTC. Translation: CASSSRGQGEETQYF.

This clone occurred once. The V and J genes are TRBV2 and TRBJ1-2, with 10 bases fitting TRBD1. V trimming: 6 bases; J trimming: 8 bases; junction bases outside the gene matches: 12. The CDR3 is made up of 15 amino acids. Germline V CDR1 and CDR2: SNHLY, FYNNEI. The CDR3 bases are TGTGCCAGCAGCGGAGGTACGACAGGGGGCAAGGGCTACACCTTC. The encoded protein is CASSGGTTGGKGYTF.